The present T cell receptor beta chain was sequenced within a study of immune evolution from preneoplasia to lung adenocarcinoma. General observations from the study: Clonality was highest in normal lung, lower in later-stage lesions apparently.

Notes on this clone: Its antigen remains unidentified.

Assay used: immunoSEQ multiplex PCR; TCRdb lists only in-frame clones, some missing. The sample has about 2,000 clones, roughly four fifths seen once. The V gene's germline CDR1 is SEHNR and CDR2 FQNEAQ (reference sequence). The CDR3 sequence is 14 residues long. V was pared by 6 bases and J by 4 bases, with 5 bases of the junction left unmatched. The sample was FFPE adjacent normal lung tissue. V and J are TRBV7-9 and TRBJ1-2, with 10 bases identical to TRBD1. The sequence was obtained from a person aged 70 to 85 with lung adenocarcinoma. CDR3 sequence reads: CASSRQGAVYGYTF. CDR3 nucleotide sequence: TGTGCCAGCAGTCGACAGGGGGCAGTCTATGGCTACACCTTC.